Sequencing of this T cell receptor beta chain was carried out in a study of blood T cell repertoires in COVID-19. Study-wide context: The United States, Italy and Spain were the sources of the acute and convalescent COVID-19 samples.

Profiling relied on immunoSEQ multiplex PCR, and the TCRdb table lists in-frame clones only, not all of them. The table records about 180,000 clones, about 84% of them present only once. CDR3 length equals 16 residues. V lost 4 bases, J lost 1 base, and 14 bases lay in between. CDR1 and CDR2 (germline): MNHNY, SVGAGI (reference sequence). This clone is a singleton in its sample. The source of this sequence is a human donor in a cohort sampled during active COVID-19. Sequencing input: peripheral blood. The chain couples TRBV6-6 to TRBJ1-5; D is undetermined. The CDR3 spells CASSFSIRASNQPQHF. CDR3 DNA: TGTGCCAGCAGTTTCTCAATTCGCGCCAGCAATCAGCCCCAGCATTTT.